The entry that follows covers one TCR beta chain sequence. Authors' processing steps: Reference gene primer amplification yielded estimated nucleated cell counts. The repertoire was sequenced with immunoSEQ multiplex PCR; TCRdb's copy has only in-frame clones and lacks some. The V and J calls and the clone size are those of that table, but D and trimming were determined from the DNA. In the table there are more than 85,000 clones, around 78% of which are singletons. These data come from a study of blood T cell repertoires in COVID-19. Study at large: The United States, Italy and Spain provided the acute and convalescent COVID-19 samples. The cDNA or gDNA used as material had been derived from T cells, B-cell-depleted T cells, or PBMCs.

This CDR3 is 13 amino acids long. In germline, CDR1 is SGHRS, CDR2 YFSETQ. Trimming stripped 3 bases from V and 7 bases from J, with 13 bases between. What was sequenced was peripheral blood. This clonotype originated in a woman in her fifties or sixties with acute or convalescent COVID-19. The rearrangement uses TRBV5-1 and TRBJ1-2; D gene uncertain. The CDR3 DNA reads TGCGCCAGCAGCTCACTTTTAGAGGGTGGCTACACCTTC. It codes for CASSSLLEGGYTF.